This T cell receptor (beta chain) was retrieved from a study of Ad26.COV2.S vaccination and SARS-CoV-2 variants (dated by TCRdb to about 2021). About the investigation overall: Vaccine-arm donors came from COV1001, a multicentre, randomized, double-blind, placebo-controlled phase I-IIa trial of Ad26.COV2.S in healthy adults. TCRbeta repertoire sequencing was used to assess the specificity and breadth of SARS-CoV-2-reactive T cell receptors after Ad26.COV2.S vaccination. A total of around 32 samples were included in the TCR-sequenced set, comprising about 20 Ad26.COV2.S vaccine recipients, 5 placebo recipients and 8 SARS-CoV-2 convalescent individuals. Ad26.COV2.S was given intramuscularly at 5x10^10 or 1x10^11 viral particles, as a single shot or as two shots 56 days apart. Participants in the trial were split at random into five groups of five each, receiving low-dose or high-dose Ad26.COV2.S once or twice, or else placebo on both occasions. Blinding of investigators to trial group allocation was maintained during experiments and outcome assessment.

The immunoSEQ Assay was used to sequence TCRbeta CDR3 regions. After extraction, genomic DNA underwent amplification by bias-controlled multiplex PCR, followed by high-throughput sequencing. The original pipeline was this. Collapsing and filtering of sequences were performed to quantify the absolute abundance of each unique TCRbeta CDR3 region. T cell fraction was estimated by normalizing TCRbeta template counts to usable DNA, with usable DNA measured through amplification of reference genes found in all nucleated cells. Repertoire TCRs were annotated as SARS-CoV-2-specific when V gene, CDR3 amino acid sequence and J gene were exactly matched to a known reactive TCR set. MIRA supplied the reference SARS-CoV-2 TCR set, which was filtered for enrichment in COVID-19-positive ImmuneCODE repertoires so that public or cross-reactive TCRs were removed. Drawing on the MIRA antigens, annotated TCRs were analysed further at the level of specific ORF or position within ORF. Breadth was defined as the number of annotated unique rearrangements divided by the total number of unique productive rearrangements, and depth was defined as the summed frequency of the annotated unique rearrangements. Two-sided Wilcoxon rank-sum tests were used to compare TCR breadth between groups. Not all clones reach the TCRdb copy of this immuneACCESS table, which keeps in-frame sequences only. Checked studies attribute under half of the gap to unresolved V genes and leave the rest unexplained. V, J and clone size derive from that table, while D and trimming were established from the DNA sequence. In all, the sample holds roughly 680,000 clones, and roughly 90% of those were seen once. The top ten hold about 1.5% of the sample.

This clone has just a few counts. The antigen it binds to is not known. The record has no base qualities; no much larger clone is one base away. The sample contains more than one DNA sequence encoding this CDR3. The CDR3 numbers 13 residues from cysteine through phenylalanine. Left in the record is the CDR3 DNA by itself, 39 bases read in frame from the first base. The junction shows trimming of 5 bases on V and 5 bases on J, plus 12 bases between the germline ends. Based on the germline V gene, the CDR1 and CDR2 sequences are SGHNT and YENEEA. The study at large found these results: Compared with placebo recipients, Ad26.COV2.S recipients showed higher spike-specific TCR breadth (P = 0.0014). Non-spike TCR breadth was comparable between vaccine and placebo recipients, consistent with the vaccine containing only spike. The authors noted that total T cell responses may have been underestimated by the TCR breadth and depth analyses. After vaccination, substantial breadth of spike-specific CD8+ and CD4+ T cell responses was reported. The study was not powered to compare responses between vaccine doses or regimens.

The treatment or condition label corresponds to: 15 to 20 received Ad26.COV2.S at low or high dose, single or two shots; a few received placebo; per-sample allocation not given. For vaccine and placebo recipients, the sequenced repertoires came from samples collected on day 63 after the first injection. In Cohort 1b, 25 adults aged 18-55 years were enrolled at a single site in Boston, USA, between 29 July and 7 August 2020. Ad26.COV2.S consisted of a replication-incompetent adenovirus type 26 vector by which a prefusion-stabilized SARS-CoV-2 spike protein from the original Wuhan strain was expressed.

Rearrangement joined TRBV11-3 to TRBJ2-5; a tentative D call is TRBD1 (6 bases match). The sequenced sample was peripheral blood, obtained in a trial of Ad26.COV2.S vaccine versus placebo. This receptor was obtained from a person aged 18-60 years who received the Ad26.COV2.S COVID-19 vaccine or a placebo. For the CDR3, the sequence is CASSLTGVETQYF. The DNA sequence is TGTGCCAGCAGCCTGACAGGTGTGGAGACCCAGTACTTC.